The entry below describes one T cell receptor (beta chain). These data are taken from a study of blood T cell repertoires in COVID-19. Study at large: Samples came from the United States, Italy and Spain, spanning acute and convalescent COVID-19. Sample material is recorded as cDNA or gDNA derived from T cells, B-cell-depleted T cells, or PBMCs.

V shed 7 bases and J 9 bases; nucleotides not matched to a gene: 5. The germline CDR1 and CDR2 sequences are SNHLY and FYNNEI. The CDR3 extends over 12 amino acids. As originally analysed: Reference gene primer amplification gave estimated nucleated cell counts. Here immunoSEQ multiplex PCR was the method, and the copy in TCRdb shows in-frame clones only, minus some. D and trimming were read from the DNA, whereas the V and J calls and clone size are those reported in that table. The data contain around 200,000 clones, roughly four fifths of them seen just once; the ten biggest clones take up under 7.5%.

The material sequenced was peripheral blood. This TCR derives from a middle-aged woman with acute or convalescent COVID-19. This chain links TRBV2 with TRBJ2-1; TRBD2 agrees at 8 bases. The CDR3 protein is CASIGLAPEQFF. The DNA for the CDR3 is TGTGCCAGCATCGGACTAGCACCTGAGCAGTTCTTC.